This T cell receptor (beta chain) was observed in a study of blood T cell repertoires in COVID-19. Overall study context: The United States, Italy and Spain supplied acute and convalescent COVID-19 samples. From T cells, B-cell-depleted T cells, or PBMCs came the material, which was cDNA or gDNA.

In the study's own analysis: Estimation of nucleated cell counts relied on the amplification of reference gene primers. Measured with immunoSEQ multiplex PCR; TCRdb has only the in-frame clones, and not every one. That table supplies the V and J calls and clone size; D and trimming were determined from the DNA. The repertoire includes about 90,000 clones, 81% of them detected once, and approximately 13% sits in the top ten. With 3 bases removed from V and 5 bases from J, the gap between germline ends came to 13 bases. The CDR3 covers 13 residues. Germline V CDR1 and CDR2: DFQATT, SNEGSKA (reference sequence).

The source material was peripheral blood. The chain couples TRBV20-1 to TRBJ2-5; D remains ambiguous. The clonotype originates from a human donor in a cohort sampled during active COVID-19. This CDR3 is CSASKTDRETQYF. The CDR3 DNA is TGCAGTGCTAGTAAGACTGACCGGGAGACCCAGTACTTC.